These 27 T cell receptor beta chains came from one sample sequenced in a study of T-cell reconstitution after alpha-beta-depleted transplantation in children. It was with unique molecular identifiers that the TCRbeta library was prepared. Via MiXCR, TCRdb re-called the PCR reads, giving one row per CDR3 protein. The data hold 200,000 to 250,000 distinct CDR3 sequences, with about a tenth observed a single time. The sample consisted of PBMCs from the stem cell graft donor, taken from the stem cell graft. The receptors stem from a human donor who donated a stem cell graft to a child with acute lymphoblastic leukemia.

The gene calls are TRBV20-1 and TRBJ2-7; 8 bases line up with TRBD2. The CDR3 has 14 amino acids. V lost 4 bases and J lost 0; bases outside the gene matches: 5. From germline, CDR1 is DFQATT and CDR2 SNEGSKA (reference sequence). The CDR3 DNA is TGCAGTGCTACCGGGAGGGGGGCCTCCTACGAGCAGTACTTC. Translated, it gives CSATGRGASYEQYF.

The chain uses TRBV20-1 and TRBJ1-1; D gene unclear. The CDR3 length is 11 residues. V dropped 3 bases and J dropped 2 bases, with 4 bases sitting between them. In germline, CDR1 is DFQATT, CDR2 SNEGSKA (reference sequence). The CDR3 DNA reads as TGCAGTGCTAGGATAAACACTGAAGCTTTCTTT. Protein: CSARINTEAFF.

This clonotype has only a few counts. The V and J genes are TRBV20-1 and TRBJ1-5; TRBD1 aligns across 8 bases. The CDR3 runs to 15 residues. Germline-derived CDR1 and CDR2 are DFQATT and SNEGSKA (reference sequence). Trimming cost V 5 bases and J 2 bases; bases outside gene matches: 8. CDR3 region: CSASRRGRGNQPQHF. The CDR3 DNA reads TGCAGTGCTTCACGCAGGGGGCGAGGCAATCAGCCCCAGCATTTT.

This clonotype has only a few counts. The chain joins TRBV10-1 to TRBJ1-1, with D perhaps matching TRBD1 (5 bases). Trimming left V 0 bases short and J 1 base short, with 6 bases between. Germline V lookup: CDR1 WNHNN, CDR2 SYGVQD (reference sequence). There are 14 residues in the CDR3. The CDR3 region has the DNA TGCGCCAGCAGTGAGTCGGGGGGGAACACTGAAGCTTTCTTT. The encoded protein is CASSESGGNTEAFF.

This clonotype was counted many times. The chain couples TRBV5-1 to TRBJ2-2; TRBD2 matches at 9 bases. Germline loops: CDR1 SGHRS, CDR2 YFSETQ. Losses at the gene ends were 3 bases for V and 1 base for J; bases not matched to a gene: 7. The CDR3 runs to 17 residues. The CDR3 is CASSYGLAPRNTGELFF. The CDR3 DNA follows: TGCGCCAGCAGCTATGGACTAGCGCCACGGAACACCGGGGAGCTGTTTTTT.

This chain uses TRBV6-5 with TRBJ1-6, with D possibly being TRBD1 (5 bases). V was trimmed by 2 bases and J by 8 bases, leaving 10 bases between them. CDR1 and CDR2 (germline): MNHEY, SVGAGI. CDR3 length: 14 residues. This CDR3 is CASSYGGTDSPLHF. For the CDR3, the DNA is TGTGCCAGCAGTTACGGGGGGACTGATTCACCCCTCCACTTT.

This clonotype was observed a few times. The rearrangement joins TRBV11-2 to TRBJ1-3; unclear D gene. Between the trimmed V and J ends, which lost 5 bases and 7 bases, there was a span of 6 bases. Germline CDR1 is SGHAT and CDR2 is FQNNGV. The CDR3 contains 11 residues. The CDR3, as DNA: TGTGCCAGCAGCCCCGACAACACCATATATTTT. Translation: CASSPDNTIYF.

This clonotype was seen a handful of times. The DNA of the CDR3 is TGCGCCAGCAGCCTAGGGACTAGCGGGGACGAGCAGTTCTTC. It translates to CASSLGTSGDEQFF. V usage is TRBV5-1 and J usage is TRBJ2-1; 13 bases agree with TRBD2. The germline V gene encodes CDR1 SGHRS and CDR2 YFSETQ. Unmatched junction bases numbered 5, after V lost 4 bases and J lost 10 bases. The CDR3 runs to 14 residues.

This clonotype was observed a few times. This chain uses TRBV7-2 with TRBJ2-7; maybe TRBD1 (6 bases). The CDR3 consists of 13 residues. CDR1 is SGHTA, CDR2 FQGNSA, per germline. With 3 bases removed from V and 2 bases from J, the gap between germline ends came to 8 bases. The CDR3 here is CASSFAGAYEQYF. In DNA, the CDR3 is TGTGCCAGCAGCTTCGCAGGGGCCTACGAGCAGTACTTC. The full variable domain, completed using reference TRBV7-2 and TRBJ2-7, is GAGVSQSPSNKVTEKGKDVELRCDPISGHTALYWYRQSLGQGLEFLIYFQGNSAPDKSGLPSDRFSAERTGGSVSTLTIQRTQQEDSAVYLCASSFAGAYEQYFGPGTRLTVT.

A word on this clonotype: This may be a read error, as it is one base from a much larger clone. The J gene is TRBJ1-1, the V gene TRBV7-7, with a possible D match to TRBD1 (5 bases). The CDR3 has 14 amino acids. Germline CDR1 reads SSHAT; CDR2 reads FNYEAQ (reference sequence). Here the CDR3 DNA reads TGTTCCAGCACCCGGGACCCAGGGAACACTGAAGCTTTCTTT. It translates to CSSTRDPGNTEAFF.

The J gene is TRBJ2-7, the V gene TRBV11-1; the D gene is possibly TRBD1 (5 bases). V was clipped by 1 base and J by 1 base, with 20 bases between them. Germline assignment: CDR1 SGHAT and CDR2 FQDESV (reference sequence). CDR3 size: 18 residues. The CDR3 DNA is TGTGCCAGCAGCTTAGTGGCAGGGTTCGGTAGAATTTCCTACGAGCAGTACTTC. Its translation: CASSLVAGFGRISYEQYF.

This clonotype appeared a few times. The rearrangement joins TRBV19 to TRBJ1-1, with TRBD1 matching 7 bases. CDR1 is LNHDA and CDR2 is SQIVND in the germline V gene (reference sequence). CDR3 length: 15 residues. Trimming took 6 bases from V and 3 from J; bases not matched to a gene: 10. The DNA for the CDR3 is TGTGCCAGTAGCATCACCGGGGACAGAGACACTGAAGCTTTCTTT. It translates to CASSITGDRDTEAFF. Full variable domain (missing parts from reference TRBV19 and TRBJ1-1): DGGITQSPKYLFRKEGQNVTLSCEQNLNHDAMYWYRQDPGQGLRLIYYSQIVNDFQKGDIAEGYSVSREKKESFPLTVTSAQKNPTAFYLCASSITGDRDTEAFFGQGTRLTVV.

The V call is TRBV3-1, the J call TRBJ1-1; the D gene is possibly TRBD1 (5 bases). V lost 2 bases and J 7 bases, leaving 5 bases between the germline ends. Germline CDR1 LGHDT, CDR2 YNNKEL (reference sequence). This CDR3 is 11 amino acids long. The CDR3 region is CASSQRGEAFF. For the CDR3, the DNA is TGTGCCAGCAGCCAAAGGGGTGAAGCTTTCTTT.

The sample holds many counts of this clonotype. The V gene is TRBV5-4, the J gene TRBJ2-1; 9 bases align to TRBD2. This CDR3 has 16 amino acids. The germline CDR1 and CDR2 sequences are SGHNT and YYREEE (reference sequence). Trimming at V came to 0 bases and at J to 7 bases, leaving 8 bases not matched to a gene. CDR3 sequence: CASSLDWTSVRNEQFF. DNA of the CDR3: TGTGCCAGCAGCTTGGACTGGACTAGCGTCCGGAATGAGCAGTTCTTC.

This clonotype has only a few counts. The genes are TRBV6-5 and TRBJ2-5, with TRBD2 matching 8 bases. CDR1 and CDR2 (germline): MNHEY, SVGAGI. With 3 bases clipped from V and 1 base from J, the junction kept 10 bases outside the gene matches. This CDR3 comprises 17 residues. In nucleotides, the CDR3 is TGTGCCAGCAGTTATTCTCGAGCGGGGGTGCTCCAAGAGACCCAGTACTTC. It translates to CASSYSRAGVLQETQYF.

This clonotype was seen a few times. CDR3: CASSEYLDRAQETQYF. DNA for the CDR3: TGTGCCAGCAGTGAATATTTGGACAGGGCACAAGAGACCCAGTACTTC. This chain joins TRBV25-1 and TRBJ2-5; 8 bases line up with TRBD1. In germline, CDR1 is MGHDK, CDR2 SYGVNS. CDR3 length: 16 amino acids. Trimming took 0 bases from V and 2 from J; bases not matched to a gene: 5.

The sample holds many counts of this clonotype. The gene calls are TRBV20-1 and TRBJ2-3; 13 nucleotides agree with TRBD2. J gave up 5 bases and V 5 bases, and 10 bases lay outside the gene matches. The CDR3 is 16 residues long. The germline gives CDR1 DFQATT, CDR2 SNEGSKA (reference sequence). The CDR3, as DNA: TGCAGTGCTCCTCTAACTAGCGGGGGGGAAGGAGATACGCAGTATTTT. It codes for CSAPLTSGGEGDTQYF.

This clonotype showed up just a few times. This chain's CDR3 is CASGETDSSYNSPLHF. In DNA, the CDR3 is TGTGCCAGCGGAGAGACCGATAGCTCCTATAATTCACCCCTCCACTTT. The gene calls are TRBV6-5 and TRBJ1-6; D is uncertain. The CDR3 length is 16 residues. Germline V CDR1 and CDR2: MNHEY, SVGAGI. V lost 8 bases and J lost 0, with 14 bases in between.

This clonotype was counted a few times. The gene calls are TRBV29-1 and TRBJ2-7, with 9 bases matching TRBD1. Germline CDR1 and CDR2: SQVTM and ANQGSEA. The trim removed 5 bases at V and 6 bases at J, leaving 8 bases unmatched. The CDR3 totals 13 residues. The CDR3: CSVCETGGTEQYF. The CDR3 DNA is TGCAGCGTTTGCGAGACAGGGGGTACCGAGCAGTACTTC.

The chain couples TRBV5-6 to TRBJ1-2; the D is unclear. CDR1 is SGHDT, CDR2 YYEEEE, per germline. The length of the CDR3 is 17 residues. Trimming removed 0 bases from V and 2 bases from J, with 17 bases in between. Written as DNA, the CDR3 is TGTGCCAGCAGCTTGGCGGCAGAGCTTATAGGGAACTATGGCTACACCTTC. As protein: CASSLAAELIGNYGYTF.

The CDR3 here is CASSRLGQGTGNTIYF. CDR3 DNA sequence: TGCGCCAGCAGCAGATTGGGACAGGGCACTGGAAACACCATATATTTT. This chain links TRBV5-1 with TRBJ1-3, with 9 nucleotides matching TRBD1. The CDR3 totals 16 residues. Germline assignment: CDR1 SGHRS and CDR2 YFSETQ. The trim removed 4 bases at V and 2 bases at J, leaving 7 bases unmatched.

The sample holds a few counts of this clonotype. The chain is built from TRBV15 and TRBJ2-4; no clear D gene. Trimming shortened V by 8 bases and J by 9 bases, and 20 bases separated the two germline ends. Germline V CDR1 and CDR2: LNHNV, YYDKDF (reference sequence). This CDR3 spans 14 amino acids. Here the CDR3 reads CATGFSDQQFIQYF. The CDR3 nucleotides read TGTGCCACCGGGTTTAGTGACCAACAATTCATTCAGTACTTC.

This clonotype turned up a few times. The genes are TRBV29-1 and TRBJ2-3; D assignment may be TRBD1 or TRBD2 (5 bases each). There are 12 residues in the CDR3. V dropped 4 bases and J dropped 8 bases, with 13 bases sitting between them. The germline V gene has CDR1 SQVTM and CDR2 ANQGSEA. For the CDR3, the DNA is TGCAGCGTTGGGGGGATCTCGGTTACGCAGTATTTT. This encodes CSVGGISVTQYF.

The V call is TRBV10-3, the J call TRBJ2-7; D is possibly TRBD1 (5 bases). Germline V gives CDR1 ENHRY, CDR2 SYGVKD. V was shortened by 7 bases and J by 5 bases, with 9 bases between the two germline ends. The CDR3 sequence is 11 residues long. CDR3 coding DNA: TGTGCCATCAAGGGGCACCACGAGCAGTACTTC. It codes for CAIKGHHEQYF.

This clonotype has a handful of counts. The rearrangement links TRBV7-2 to TRBJ1-4; D remains unclear. V was shortened by 1 base and J by 4 bases, with 4 bases between the two germline ends. Germline-derived CDR1 and CDR2 are SGHTA and FQGNSA. The CDR3 has 13 residues. The CDR3 DNA is TGTGCCAGCAGCTTAGGCATTAATGAAAAACTGTTTTTT. It encodes CASSLGINEKLFF.

The CDR3 DNA reads TGTGCCAGCAGTTTAGGTACGGGGGCCACTAATGAAAAACTGTTTTTT. Its protein is CASSLGTGATNEKLFF. The chain has TRBV12-3 or TRBV12-4 and TRBJ1-4; TRBD1 is a possible D gene (6 bases). This CDR3 region has 16 residues. The V end was cut by 1 base, the J end by 2 bases, with 11 bases between.

This clonotype has ten or more counts. The chain has TRBV20-1 and TRBJ2-5; TRBD2 matches at 9 bases. The germline V gene has CDR1 DFQATT and CDR2 SNEGSKA (reference sequence). The CDR3 is made up of 14 amino acids. The CDR3 reads CSGTLAGSLETQYF. The CDR3, as DNA: TGCAGCGGGACCCTAGCGGGGTCCTTAGAGACCCAGTACTTC.